Reported below is one TCR beta chain. Antigen unknown. The data are from a study of blood T cells in healthy people across ages. On the study more broadly: Template switching recovered approximately one barcoded beta molecule for every two T cells.

Extraction of total RNA produced a minimum of 5 micrograms from each sample. V lost 2 bases to trimming and J lost 8 bases, with 19 bases between them. Germline V CDR1 and CDR2: MNHEY, SVGEGT. This CDR3 region has 16 residues. PCR was performed a second time for roughly 7 to 11 cycles using a sample-barcoded 5' primer and a J-beta primer mix. TCRdb reanalysed the 5' RACE reads using MiXCR and keeps one entry per CDR3 protein. The profile shows around 1,000,000 distinct CDR3 sequences, around 25% of them singletons. Study observations and caveats: Diversity was estimated from one million T cells, and these estimates were considered underestimates.

The data were also submitted as part of a second study, on T cells of mothers and their children. That report adds: For the second PCR, the M1S primer put in sample barcodes and 2-4 random nucleotides.

This chain connects TRBV6-2 or TRBV6-3 to TRBJ2-1; D might be TRBD2 (5 bases). This clonotype originated in a girl under 10 years old in good health. Sequencing was carried out using blood. CDR3 bases: TGTGCCAGCAGTTACCCGAAGGGAGCAGGAGTAGATGAGCAGTTCTTC. Protein: CASSYPKGAGVDEQFF.